Listed here is a single T cell receptor (beta chain). The CDR3 has 18 residues. V dropped 0 bases and J dropped 10 bases, with 22 bases sitting between them. Germline CDR1 MGHRA, CDR2 YSYEKL. 13 Jbeta primers and 60 Vbeta primers were used for the PCR. Measured with immunoSEQ multiplex PCR; TCRdb has only the in-frame clones, and not every one. The sample lists 130,000 or so clones; around 86% were seen once. The source of the sample is a study of cytomegalovirus exposure and HLA in healthy donors. Across the study: From about 179 million T cells, an earlier analysis saw roughly 120 million unique TCR beta sequences.

The specimen sequenced was PBMCs. The sequence came from a woman between 40 and 50 years old in good health and CMV-seronegative. The chain is built from TRBV4-1 and TRBJ1-6; a weak D match, TRBD1 (6 bases). This CDR3 is CASSQEQGVGVSGSPLHF. CDR3 nucleotides: TGCGCCAGCAGCCAAGAACAGGGTGTGGGGGTATCGGGATCACCCCTCCACTTT.